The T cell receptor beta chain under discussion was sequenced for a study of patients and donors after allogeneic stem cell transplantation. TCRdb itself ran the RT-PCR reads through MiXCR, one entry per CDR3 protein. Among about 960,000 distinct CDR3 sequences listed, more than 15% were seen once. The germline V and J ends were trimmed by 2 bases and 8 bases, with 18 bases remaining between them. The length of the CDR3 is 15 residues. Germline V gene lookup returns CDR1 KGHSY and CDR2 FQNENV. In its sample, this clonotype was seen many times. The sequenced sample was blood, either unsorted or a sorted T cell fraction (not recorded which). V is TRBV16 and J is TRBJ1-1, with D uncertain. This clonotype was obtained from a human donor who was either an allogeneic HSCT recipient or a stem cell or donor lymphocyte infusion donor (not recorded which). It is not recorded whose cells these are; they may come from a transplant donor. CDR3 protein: CASSQPGRLGPEAFF. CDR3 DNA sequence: TGTGCCAGCAGCCAACCCGGGAGGTTGGGCCCAGAAGCTTTCTTT. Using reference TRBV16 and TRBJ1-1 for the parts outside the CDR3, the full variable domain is GEEVAQTPKHLVRGEGQKAKLYCAPIKGHSYVFWYQQVLKNEFKFLISFQNENVFDETGMPKERFSAKCLPNSPCSLEIQATKLEDSAVYFCASSQPGRLGPEAFFGQGTRLTVV.